The TCR beta chain described here comes from a study of tumor and adjacent non-tumor tissue in lung cancer. Looking at the study overall: The cohort had 12 adenocarcinoma, a couple of squamous cell and 1 small cell patients. Aged about 30 to 85 years, patients included 10 men and a few women with stage I to III disease.

Three rounds of nested PCR, following a modified ARM-PCR protocol, produced the TCRbeta library. MiXCR, run by TCRdb on the multiplex PCR reads, gives a single entry per CDR3 protein. The table includes approximately 68,000 distinct CDR3 sequences, under 80% detected once. Study observations and caveats: Normal lung showed higher cumulative top 100 clone frequency than tumor. Significantly higher TCR diversity was found in tumor than normal lung.

Looked up from germline, CDR1 is MGHRA and CDR2 is YSYEKL. The CDR3 extends over 19 amino acids. Comment on this clonotype: What it recognizes is unknown.

No cell sorting was done before RNA was extracted from the tissue. More than 3 cm separated this lung sample from the edge of the tumor. The clonotype originates from a man in his sixties with non-small cell lung cancer. V and J are TRBV4-1 and TRBJ2-1; no reliable D call. The specimen sequenced was distant non-tumor lung tissue. The CDR3 loop is CGNSPRGGRNRGEYNEQFF. CDR3 in DNA: TGCGGCAACAGCCCTAGAGGCGGCCGGAACCGAGGAGAATACAATGAGCAGTTCTTC.